The clone carrying this T cell receptor beta chain was seen many times. The CDR3 spans 13 residues. V gave up 8 bases and J gave up 3 bases, with 13 bases separating them. CDR1 and CDR2 from the germline V gene are SGHTA and FQGNSA. This entry is derived from a study of T-cell reconstitution after alpha-beta-depleted transplantation in children. Unique molecular identifiers were used to barcode this TCRbeta library. From the PCR reads, TCRdb called clonotypes with MiXCR, one entry per CDR3 protein. The sample has hundreds of thousands of distinct CDR3 sequences; about 10% are singletons. This sequence joins TRBV7-2 and TRBJ1-1, with no clear D. Specimen: PBMCs from the stem cell graft donor, collected from the stem cell graft. The TCR comes from a human donor who donated a stem cell graft to a child with acute myeloid leukemia. CDR3 loop: CASGRIRDTEAFF. For the CDR3, the DNA is TGTGCCAGCGGAAGAATTAGGGACACTGAAGCTTTCTTT. Supplemented by reference TRBV7-2 and TRBJ1-1, the full variable domain reads GAGVSQSPSNKVTEKGKDVELRCDPISGHTALYWYRQSLGQGLEFLIYFQGNSAPDKSGLPSDRFSAERTGGSVSTLTIQRTQQEDSAVYLCASGRIRDTEAFFGQGTRLTVV.